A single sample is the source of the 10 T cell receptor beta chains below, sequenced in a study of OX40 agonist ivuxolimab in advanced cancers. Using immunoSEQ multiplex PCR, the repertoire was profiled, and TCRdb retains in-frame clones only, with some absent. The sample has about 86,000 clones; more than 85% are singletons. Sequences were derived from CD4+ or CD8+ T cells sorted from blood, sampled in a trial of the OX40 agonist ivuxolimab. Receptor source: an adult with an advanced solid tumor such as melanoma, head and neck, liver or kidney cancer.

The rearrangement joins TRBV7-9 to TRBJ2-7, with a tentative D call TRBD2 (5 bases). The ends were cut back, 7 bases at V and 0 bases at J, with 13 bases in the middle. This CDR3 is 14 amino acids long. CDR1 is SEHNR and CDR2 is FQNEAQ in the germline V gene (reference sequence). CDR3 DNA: TGTGCCAGCACTCCTATGGGAGCCTCCTACGAGCAGTACTTC. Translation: CASTPMGASYEQYF.

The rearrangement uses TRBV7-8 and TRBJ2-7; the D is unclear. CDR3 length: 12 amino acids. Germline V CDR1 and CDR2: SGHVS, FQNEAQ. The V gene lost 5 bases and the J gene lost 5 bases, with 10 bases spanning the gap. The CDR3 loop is CASSPGSDEQYF. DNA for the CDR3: TGTGCCAGCAGCCCCGGATCGGACGAGCAGTACTTC.

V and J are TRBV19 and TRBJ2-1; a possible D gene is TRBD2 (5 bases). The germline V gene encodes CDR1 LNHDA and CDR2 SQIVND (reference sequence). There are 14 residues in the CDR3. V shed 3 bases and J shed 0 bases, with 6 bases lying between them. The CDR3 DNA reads TGTGCCAGTAGTATGGGAGACTCCTACAATGAGCAGTTCTTC. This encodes CASSMGDSYNEQFF.

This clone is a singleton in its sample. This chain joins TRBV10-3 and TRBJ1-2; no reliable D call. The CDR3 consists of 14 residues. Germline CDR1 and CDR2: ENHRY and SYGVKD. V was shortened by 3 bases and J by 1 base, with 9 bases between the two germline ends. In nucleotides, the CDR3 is TGTGCCATCAGTGATAAGGCGGGTAACTATGGCTACACCTTC. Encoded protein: CAISDKAGNYGYTF.

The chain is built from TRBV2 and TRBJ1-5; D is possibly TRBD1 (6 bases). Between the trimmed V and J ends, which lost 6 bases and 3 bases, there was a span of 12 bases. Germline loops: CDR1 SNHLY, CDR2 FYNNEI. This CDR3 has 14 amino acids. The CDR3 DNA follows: TGTGCCAGCAGCCAGACAGGAGTCAATCAGCCCCAGCATTTT. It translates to CASSQTGVNQPQHF. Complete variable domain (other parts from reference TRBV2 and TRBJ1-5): EPEVTQTPSHQVTQMGQEVILRCVPISNHLYFYWYRQILGQKVEFLVSFYNNEISEKSEIFDDQFSVERPDGSNFTLKIRSTKLEDSAMYFCASSQTGVNQPQHFGDGTRLSIL.

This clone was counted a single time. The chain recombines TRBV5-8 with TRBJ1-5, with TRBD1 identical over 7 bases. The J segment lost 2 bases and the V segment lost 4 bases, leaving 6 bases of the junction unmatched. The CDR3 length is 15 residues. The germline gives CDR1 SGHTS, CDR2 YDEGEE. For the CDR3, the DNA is TGTGCCAGCAGCCCCACAGGGGAGGGCAATCAGCCCCAGCATTTT. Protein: CASSPTGEGNQPQHF.

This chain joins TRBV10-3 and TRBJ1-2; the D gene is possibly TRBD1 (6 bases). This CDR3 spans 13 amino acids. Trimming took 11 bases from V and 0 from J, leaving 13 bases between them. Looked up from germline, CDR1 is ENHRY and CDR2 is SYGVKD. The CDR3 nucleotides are TGTGCCGCAGAGGGGGGCACTAACTATGGCTACACCTTC. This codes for CAAEGGTNYGYTF.

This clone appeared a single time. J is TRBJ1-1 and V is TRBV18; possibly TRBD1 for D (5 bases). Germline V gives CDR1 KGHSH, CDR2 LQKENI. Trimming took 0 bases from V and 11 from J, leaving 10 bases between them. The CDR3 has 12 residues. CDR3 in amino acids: CASSPPGAGAFF. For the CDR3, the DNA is TGTGCCAGCTCACCACCCGGGGCTGGGGCTTTCTTT.

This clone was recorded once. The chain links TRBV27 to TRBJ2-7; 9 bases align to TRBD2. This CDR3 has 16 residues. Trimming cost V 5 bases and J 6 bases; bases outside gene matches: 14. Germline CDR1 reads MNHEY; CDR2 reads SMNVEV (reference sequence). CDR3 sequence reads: CASSPSTSGLRGEQYF. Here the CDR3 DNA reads TGTGCCAGCAGTCCCTCGACTAGCGGTTTAAGAGGCGAGCAGTACTTC.

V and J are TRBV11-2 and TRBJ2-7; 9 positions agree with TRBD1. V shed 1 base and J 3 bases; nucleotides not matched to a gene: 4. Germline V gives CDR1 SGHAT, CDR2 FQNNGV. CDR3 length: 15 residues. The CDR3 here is CASSLGTGALYEQYF. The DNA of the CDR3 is TGTGCCAGCAGCTTAGGGACAGGGGCACTCTACGAGCAGTACTTC.